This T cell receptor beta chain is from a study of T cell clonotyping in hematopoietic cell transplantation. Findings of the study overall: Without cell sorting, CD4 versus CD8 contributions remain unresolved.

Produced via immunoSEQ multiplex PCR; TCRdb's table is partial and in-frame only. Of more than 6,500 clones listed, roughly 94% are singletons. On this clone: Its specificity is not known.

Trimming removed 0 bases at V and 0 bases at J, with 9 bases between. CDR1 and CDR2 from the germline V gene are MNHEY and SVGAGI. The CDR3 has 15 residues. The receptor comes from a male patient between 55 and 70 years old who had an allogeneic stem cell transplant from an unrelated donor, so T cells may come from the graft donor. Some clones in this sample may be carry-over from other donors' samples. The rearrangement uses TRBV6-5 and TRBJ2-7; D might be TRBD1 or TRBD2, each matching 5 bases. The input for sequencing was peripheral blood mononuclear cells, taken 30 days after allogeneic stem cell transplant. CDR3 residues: CASSYSGTVSYEQYF. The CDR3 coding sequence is TGTGCCAGCAGTTACTCTGGGACGGTCTCCTACGAGCAGTACTTC.